These 13 T cell receptor beta chains were sequenced from one sample in a study of shared clonotypes between healthy human individuals. CD45RO-negative, CCR7-selected cells formed the naive CD8 fraction, which excluded terminally differentiated effector memory CD45RA+ cells. Libraries were prepared by immunoSEQ multiplex PCR; TCRdb keeps only in-frame clonotypes and omits some of them. Counted here are some 580,000 clones, roughly 98% occurring once; the ten biggest clones make up 0.25% to 0.35%. Specimen: naive CD8+ T cells sorted from blood. These TCRs come from a man aged 30-40 years in good health.

The chain joins TRBV4-1 to TRBJ1-1; 12 bases fit TRBD1. There are 18 residues in the CDR3. V lost 5 bases and J lost 9; bases outside the gene matches: 19. Germline CDR1 MGHRA, CDR2 YSYEKL. The CDR3 DNA follows: TGCGCCAGCAGCGGGCGGGGGACAGGGGGCGACTCCTGGCTCAAAGCTTTCTTT. Translating gives CASSGRGTGGDSWLKAFF.

V gene TRBV19 combines with J gene TRBJ2-1; D uncertain. CDR3 length: 12 residues. Trimming pared 5 bases from V and 4 bases from J, leaving 6 bases between. Germline-derived CDR1 and CDR2 are LNHDA and SQIVND (reference sequence). The CDR3, as DNA: TGTGCCAGTAGTGCAGGTTACAATGAGCAGTTCTTC. Its protein is CASSAGYNEQFF.

This clone was seen a single time. This chain joins TRBV14 and TRBJ2-7, with unresolved D. Between the trimmed V and J ends, which lost 0 bases and 6 bases, there was a span of 12 bases. Germline CDR1 is SGHDN and CDR2 is FVKESK. The CDR3 loop spans 14 amino acids. The CDR3 bases are TGTGCCAGCAGCCAAGACATGTTGCCGGGCGAGCAGTACTTC. The encoded protein is CASSQDMLPGEQYF.

The chain uses TRBV2 and TRBJ2-2, with 10 bases identical to TRBD2. V lost 6 bases, J lost 7 bases, and 8 bases stayed unmatched. The V gene's germline CDR1 is SNHLY and CDR2 FYNNEI. The CDR3 length is 15 residues. Here the CDR3 DNA reads TGTGCCAGCAGGGGAGCGGGAGGGATAGGCGGGGAGCTGTTTTTT. Translated, it gives CASRGAGGIGGELFF.

About this clone: At one of its ends the junction is not consistent with the germline gene, which may arise from a read error. The rearrangement links TRBV19 to TRBJ1-1; no reliable D call. Germline assignment: CDR1 LNHDA and CDR2 SQIVND (reference sequence). The CDR3 is 15 residues long. The CDR3 sequence: CASTHYLIKNAEAFF. CDR3 sequence (DNA): TGTGCCAGTACCCACTACCTAATAAAGAACGCTGAAGCTTTCTTT. The whole variable domain, filled in from reference TRBV19 and TRBJ1-1, reads DGGITQSPKYLFRKEGQNVTLSCEQNLNHDAMYWYRQDPGQGLRLIYYSQIVNDFQKGDIAEGYSVSREKKESFPLTVTSAQKNPTAFYLCASTHYLIKNAEAFFGQGTRLTVV.

The chain combines TRBV6-6 with TRBJ1-1; unclear D gene. V was cut by 9 bases and J by 2 bases, with 10 bases left in between. Germline V gene lookup returns CDR1 MNHNY and CDR2 SVGAGI (reference sequence). The CDR3 runs 12 residues. The CDR3 here is CASEGYNTEAFF. The CDR3 DNA follows: TGTGCCAGTGAGGGCTATAACACTGAAGCTTTCTTT.

This clone was found once. CDR3 DNA sequence: TGTGCCAGCAGTCCAGACGGATTATATGGCTACACCTTC. It specifies CASSPDGLYGYTF. This chain uses TRBV6-5 with TRBJ1-2; D is unresolved. There are 13 residues in the CDR3. The germline V gene has CDR1 MNHEY and CDR2 SVGAGI. V lost 5 bases to trimming and J lost 5 bases, with 12 bases between them.

The chain joins TRBV6-4 to TRBJ2-7, with TRBD2 matching 8 bases. V lost 7 bases, J lost 7 bases, and 15 bases stayed unmatched. Germline-derived CDR1 and CDR2 are MRHNA and SNTAGT. The CDR3 spans 15 residues. Here the CDR3 DNA reads TGTGCCAGCACGGGACTAGACCGATTACGACGGGAGCAGTACTTC. Translated, it gives CASTGLDRLRREQYF.

The rearrangement links TRBV6-5 to TRBJ1-1, with a weak D call TRBD1 (6 bases). The CDR3 length is 14 residues. V gave up 1 base and J gave up 1 base, with 7 bases separating them. Looked up from germline, CDR1 is MNHEY and CDR2 is SVGAGI. As DNA, the CDR3 is TGTGCCAGCAGTTACTGGGACACGAACACTGAAGCTTTCTTT. Amino acids: CASSYWDTNTEAFF.

The rearrangement joins TRBV27 to TRBJ2-3, with 8 bases fitting TRBD2. Germline V gene data show CDR1 as MNHEY and CDR2 as SMNVEV (reference sequence). V dropped 7 bases and J dropped 0; count of bases not matched to a gene: 6. This CDR3 comprises 15 residues. CDR3 sequence reads: CASKSGTRSTDTQYF. For the CDR3, the DNA is TGTGCCAGCAAAAGCGGGACTAGGAGCACAGATACGCAGTATTTT.

This chain links TRBV28 with TRBJ2-5; 8 bases agree with TRBD1. V lost 3 bases to trimming and J lost 1 base; unmatched junction nucleotides: 1. The CDR3 is 14 amino acids. Germline lookup yields CDR1 MDHEN and CDR2 SYDVKM. CDR3 residues: CASSLDRVQETQYF. CDR3 coding DNA: TGTGCCAGCAGTTTGGACAGGGTCCAAGAGACCCAGTACTTC.

This chain connects TRBV7-9 to TRBJ2-3; the match to TRBD1 covers 7 bases. CDR1 is SEHNR and CDR2 is FQNEAQ in the germline V gene (reference sequence). Trimming removed 4 bases from V and 2 bases from J; junction bases left unmatched: 6. CDR3 length equals 15 residues. In DNA form, the CDR3 reads TGTGCCAGCAGCTCCTACAGGGGAAACACAGATACGCAGTATTTT. Translated: CASSSYRGNTDTQYF.

CDR3 DNA: TGTGCCAGCAGTTACTCGACGACTAGCGCGTCCTACGAGCAGTACTTC. This translates into CASSYSTTSASYEQYF. The chain employs TRBV6-5 and TRBJ2-7; 8 nucleotides agree with TRBD2. The CDR3 is 16 residues long. Germline CDR1 and CDR2: MNHEY and SVGAGI. V was pared by 0 bases and J by 1 base, with 5 bases of the junction left unmatched.